In its sample, the clone carrying this T cell receptor (beta chain) was seen a few times. Its antigen is not identified. Healthy Caucasians made up all donors. CDR3 length: 15 amino acids. The germline V gene encodes CDR1 LNHDA and CDR2 SQIVND (reference sequence). J was trimmed by 7 bases and V by 6 bases; bases with no gene match: 14. The data stem from a study of identical twins. Notes on the study in general: Shared out-of-frame alpha sequences (those common to twins) showed excess low generation probability. Modelling approaches yielded underestimates of out-of-frame TCR alpha sharing between monozygotic twins.

Unique molecular identifiers were present on the cDNA, and a universal primer site came from template switching. TCRdb ran MiXCR on the 5' RACE reads and lists one entry per CDR3 protein. The data contain more than 250,000 distinct CDR3 sequences, 6.5% to 9.5% of them seen just once; the ten biggest clones take up over 2%. The same data also contributed to another study, on yellow fever vaccine responses in identical twins.

The sequence derives from a woman under 30 in good health. Sequencing was carried out using memory (CD45RO+) T cells sorted from blood. V and J are TRBV19 and TRBJ1-1; the match to TRBD1 covers 7 bases. CDR3 nucleotides: TGTGCCAGTAGGATTGACAGGGTGCAGGCGAATGAAGCTTTCTTT. It encodes CASRIDRVQANEAFF.